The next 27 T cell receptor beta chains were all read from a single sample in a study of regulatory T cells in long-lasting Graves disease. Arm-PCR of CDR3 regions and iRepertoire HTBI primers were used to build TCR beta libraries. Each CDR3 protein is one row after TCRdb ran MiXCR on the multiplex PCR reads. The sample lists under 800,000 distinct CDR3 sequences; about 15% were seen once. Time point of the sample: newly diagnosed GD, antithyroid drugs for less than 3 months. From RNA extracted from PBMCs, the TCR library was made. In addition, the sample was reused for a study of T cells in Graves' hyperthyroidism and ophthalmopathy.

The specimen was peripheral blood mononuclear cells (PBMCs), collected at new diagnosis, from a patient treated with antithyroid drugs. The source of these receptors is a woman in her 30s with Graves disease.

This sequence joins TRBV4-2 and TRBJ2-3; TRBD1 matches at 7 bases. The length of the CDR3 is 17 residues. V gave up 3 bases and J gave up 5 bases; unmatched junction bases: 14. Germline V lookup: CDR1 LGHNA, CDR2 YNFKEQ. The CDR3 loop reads CASSQLTGTEIGDTQYF. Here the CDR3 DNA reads TGTGCCAGCAGCCAGCTCACCGGGACAGAAATTGGAGATACGCAGTATTTT.

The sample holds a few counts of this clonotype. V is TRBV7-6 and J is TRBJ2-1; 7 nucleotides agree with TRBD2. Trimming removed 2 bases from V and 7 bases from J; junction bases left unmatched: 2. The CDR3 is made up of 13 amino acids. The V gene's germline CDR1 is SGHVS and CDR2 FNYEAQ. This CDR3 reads CASSLLAENEQFF. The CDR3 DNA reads TGTGCCAGCAGCTTACTAGCGGAGAATGAGCAGTTCTTC.

The CDR3 DNA sequence: TGCGCCAGCAGCTCAAGCGGGGCGAGCTCCTACAATGAGCAGTTCTTC. Translating gives CASSSSGASSYNEQFF. The chain uses TRBV5-1 and TRBJ2-1, with 7 bases identical to TRBD2. Per the germline V gene, CDR1 is SGHRS and CDR2 is YFSETQ. V lost 3 bases to trimming and J lost 0 bases; unmatched junction nucleotides: 6. The length of the CDR3 is 16 residues. Full variable domain (outside the CDR3, taken from reference TRBV5-1 and TRBJ2-1): KAGVTQTPRYLIKTRGQQVTLSCSPISGHRSVSWYQQTPGQGLQFLFEYFSETQRNKGNFPGRFSGRQFSNSRSEMNVSTLELGDSALYLCASSSSGASSYNEQFFGPGTRLTVL.

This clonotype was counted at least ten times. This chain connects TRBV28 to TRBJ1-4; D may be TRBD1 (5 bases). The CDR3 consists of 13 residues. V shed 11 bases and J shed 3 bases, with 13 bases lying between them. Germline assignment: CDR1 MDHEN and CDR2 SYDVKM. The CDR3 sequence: CAAAGGANEKLFF. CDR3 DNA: TGTGCCGCGGCGGGGGGGGCTAATGAAAAACTGTTTTTT.

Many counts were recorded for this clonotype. The CDR3 loop is CSAPEGTSVSEGGETQYF. The CDR3 DNA sequence: TGCAGTGCCCCAGAGGGGACTAGCGTCTCCGAAGGGGGAGAGACCCAGTACTTC. The chain couples TRBV20-1 to TRBJ2-5; 10 nucleotides match TRBD2. CDR3 length: 18 residues. Trimming took 6 bases from V and 4 from J; bases not matched to a gene: 20. CDR1 and CDR2 (germline): DFQATT, SNEGSKA (reference sequence).

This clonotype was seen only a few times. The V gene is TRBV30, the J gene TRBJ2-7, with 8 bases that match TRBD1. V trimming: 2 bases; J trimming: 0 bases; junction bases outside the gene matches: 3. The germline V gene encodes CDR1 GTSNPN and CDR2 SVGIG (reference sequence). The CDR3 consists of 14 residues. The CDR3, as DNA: TGTGCCTGGAGTCCAGGGGGCCTCTCCTACGAGCAGTACTTC. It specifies CAWSPGGLSYEQYF.

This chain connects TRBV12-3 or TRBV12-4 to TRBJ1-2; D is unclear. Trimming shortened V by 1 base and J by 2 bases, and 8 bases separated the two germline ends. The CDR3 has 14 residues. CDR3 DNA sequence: TGTGCCAGCAGTTTAGTCGGCTCGAACTATGGCTACACCTTC. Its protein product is CASSLVGSNYGYTF.

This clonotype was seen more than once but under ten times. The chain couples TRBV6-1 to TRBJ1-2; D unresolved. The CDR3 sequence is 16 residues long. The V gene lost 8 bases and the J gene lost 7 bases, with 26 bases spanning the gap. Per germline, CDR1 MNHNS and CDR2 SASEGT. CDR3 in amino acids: CASQRDFFGAARGYTF. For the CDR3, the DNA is TGTGCCAGCCAAAGGGATTTCTTCGGCGCCGCTCGTGGCTACACCTTC.

DNA for the CDR3: TGCAGCGTTGTTATCTACGAGCAGTACTTC. It yields the protein CSVVIYEQYF. V usage is TRBV29-1 and J usage is TRBJ2-7; D not resolved. CDR3 length: 10 amino acids. V was pared by 4 bases and J by 3 bases, with 4 bases between. The germline CDR1 and CDR2 sequences are SQVTM and ANQGSEA.

The CDR3 loop is CAISEGGYGYTF. In DNA form, the CDR3 reads TGTGCCATCAGTGAGGGTGGCTATGGCTACACCTTC. The chain carries TRBV10-3 and TRBJ1-2, with no clear D. V was trimmed by 2 bases and J by 4 bases, leaving 5 bases between them. CDR3 length: 12 residues. Per the germline V gene, CDR1 is ENHRY and CDR2 is SYGVKD.

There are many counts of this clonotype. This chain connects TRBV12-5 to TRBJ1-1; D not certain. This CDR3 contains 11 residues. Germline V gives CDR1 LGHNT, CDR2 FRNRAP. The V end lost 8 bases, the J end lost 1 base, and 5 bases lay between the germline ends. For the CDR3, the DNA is TGTGCTAGTTTTCCGAACACTGAAGCTTTCTTT. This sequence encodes CASFPNTEAFF.

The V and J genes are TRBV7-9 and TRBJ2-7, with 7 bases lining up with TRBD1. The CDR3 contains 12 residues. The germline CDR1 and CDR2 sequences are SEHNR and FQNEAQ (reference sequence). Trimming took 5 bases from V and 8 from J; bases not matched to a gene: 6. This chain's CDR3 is CASSADRAQQYF. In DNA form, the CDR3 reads TGTGCCAGCAGCGCCGACAGGGCCCAGCAGTACTTC.

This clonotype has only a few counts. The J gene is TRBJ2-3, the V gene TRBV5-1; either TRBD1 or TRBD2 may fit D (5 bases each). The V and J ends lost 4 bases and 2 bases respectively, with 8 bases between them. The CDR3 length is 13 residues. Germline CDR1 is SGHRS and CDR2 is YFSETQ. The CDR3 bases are TGCGCCAGCAGCGACGGGACCACAGATACGCAGTATTTT. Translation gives CASSDGTTDTQYF.

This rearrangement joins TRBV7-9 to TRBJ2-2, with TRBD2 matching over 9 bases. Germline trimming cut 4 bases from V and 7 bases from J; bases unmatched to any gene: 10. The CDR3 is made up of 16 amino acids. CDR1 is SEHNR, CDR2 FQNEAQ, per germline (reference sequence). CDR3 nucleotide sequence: TGTGCCAGCAGCTATTGGTTAGCGGGAGATGGCGGGGAGCTGTTTTTT. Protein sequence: CASSYWLAGDGGELFF.

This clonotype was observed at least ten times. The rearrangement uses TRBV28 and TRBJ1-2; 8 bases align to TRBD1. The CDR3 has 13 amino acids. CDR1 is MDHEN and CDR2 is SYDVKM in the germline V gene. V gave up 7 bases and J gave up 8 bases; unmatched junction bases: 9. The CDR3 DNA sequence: TGTGCCAGCACGGTACAGGGGGTCTACGGCTACACCTTC. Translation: CASTVQGVYGYTF.

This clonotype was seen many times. The CDR3 sequence is CASSSLGSRDEQYF. In DNA, the CDR3 is TGCGCCAGCAGCTCTCTGGGCAGCCGGGACGAGCAGTACTTC. The rearrangement uses TRBV5-1 and TRBJ2-7; D is unresolved. V was cut by 3 bases and J by 5 bases, with 15 bases left in between. The CDR3 sequence is 14 residues long. Germline CDR1 SGHRS, CDR2 YFSETQ.

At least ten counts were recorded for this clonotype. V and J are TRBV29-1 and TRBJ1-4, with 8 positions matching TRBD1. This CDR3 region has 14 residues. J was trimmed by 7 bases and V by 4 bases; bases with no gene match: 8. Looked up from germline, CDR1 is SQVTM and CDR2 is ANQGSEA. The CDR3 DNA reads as TGCAGCGTTGCCGGACAGGGCCGGGGTGAAAAACTGTTTTTT. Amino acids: CSVAGQGRGEKLFF. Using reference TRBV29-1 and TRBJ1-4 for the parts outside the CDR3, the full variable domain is SAVISQKPSRDICQRGTSLTIQCQVDSQVTMMFWYRQQPGQSLTLIATANQGSEATYESGFVIDKFPISRPNLTFSTLTVSNMSPEDSSIYLCSVAGQGRGEKLFFGSGTQLSVL.

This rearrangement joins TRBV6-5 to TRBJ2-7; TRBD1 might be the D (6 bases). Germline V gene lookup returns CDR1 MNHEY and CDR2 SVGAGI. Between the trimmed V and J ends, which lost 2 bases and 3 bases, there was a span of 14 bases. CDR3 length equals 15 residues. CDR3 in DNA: TGTGCCAGCAGTTACGAGATGGGGGCTGTCTACGAGCAGTACTTC. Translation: CASSYEMGAVYEQYF.

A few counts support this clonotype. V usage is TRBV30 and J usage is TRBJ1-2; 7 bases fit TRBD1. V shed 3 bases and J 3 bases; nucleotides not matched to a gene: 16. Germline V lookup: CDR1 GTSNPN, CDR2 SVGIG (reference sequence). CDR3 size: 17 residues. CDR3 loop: CAWSTQGGRPRDYGYTF. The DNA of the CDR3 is TGTGCCTGGAGCACTCAGGGGGGCAGGCCCCGCGACTATGGCTACACCTTC.

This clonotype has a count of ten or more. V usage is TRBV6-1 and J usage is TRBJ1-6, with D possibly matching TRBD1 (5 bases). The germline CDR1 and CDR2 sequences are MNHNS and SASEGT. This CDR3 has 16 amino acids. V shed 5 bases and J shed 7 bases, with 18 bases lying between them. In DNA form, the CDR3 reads TGTGCCAGCAGTAGGTCTGGGACTGGCGGAAATTCACCCCTCCACTTT. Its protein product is CASSRSGTGGNSPLHF.

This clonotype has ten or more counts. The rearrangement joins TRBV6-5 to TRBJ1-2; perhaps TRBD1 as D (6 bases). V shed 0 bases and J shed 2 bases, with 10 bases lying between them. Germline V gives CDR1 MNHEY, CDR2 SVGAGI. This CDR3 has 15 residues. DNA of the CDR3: TGTGCCAGCAGTTACTCGGCAACAGGGAACTATGGCTACACCTTC. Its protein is CASSYSATGNYGYTF.

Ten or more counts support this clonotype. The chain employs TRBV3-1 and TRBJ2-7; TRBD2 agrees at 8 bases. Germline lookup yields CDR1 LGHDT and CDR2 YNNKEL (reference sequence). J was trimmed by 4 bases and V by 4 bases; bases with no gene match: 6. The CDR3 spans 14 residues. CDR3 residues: CASSPSGLVYEQYF. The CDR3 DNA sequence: TGTGCCAGCAGCCCGTCGGGACTAGTGTACGAGCAGTACTTC.

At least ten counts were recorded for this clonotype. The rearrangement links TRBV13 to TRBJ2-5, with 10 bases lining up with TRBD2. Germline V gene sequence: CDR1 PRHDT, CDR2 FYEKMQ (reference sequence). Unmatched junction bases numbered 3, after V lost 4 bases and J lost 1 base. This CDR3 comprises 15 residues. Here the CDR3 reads CASSWTSGSQETQYF. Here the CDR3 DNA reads TGTGCCAGCAGCTGGACTAGCGGAAGCCAAGAGACCCAGTACTTC.

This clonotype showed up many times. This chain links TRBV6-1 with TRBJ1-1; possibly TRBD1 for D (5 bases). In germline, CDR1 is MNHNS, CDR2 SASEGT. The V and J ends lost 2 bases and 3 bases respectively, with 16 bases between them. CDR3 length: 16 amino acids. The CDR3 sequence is CASSERSGVGDTEAFF. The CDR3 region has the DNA TGTGCCAGCAGTGAACGTTCGGGGGTAGGCGACACTGAAGCTTTCTTT.

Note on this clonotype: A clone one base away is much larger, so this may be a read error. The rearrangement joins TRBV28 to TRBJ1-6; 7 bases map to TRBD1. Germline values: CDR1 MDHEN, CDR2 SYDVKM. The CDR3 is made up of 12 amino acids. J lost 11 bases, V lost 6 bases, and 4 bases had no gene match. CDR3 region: CASRTGNPPLHF. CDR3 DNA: TGTGCCAGCAGGACAGGGAATCCACCCCTCCACTTT.

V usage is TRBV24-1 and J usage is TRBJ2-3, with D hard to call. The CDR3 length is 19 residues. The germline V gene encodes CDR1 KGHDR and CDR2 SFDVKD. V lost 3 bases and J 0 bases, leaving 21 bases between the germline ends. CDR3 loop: CATSDNSPPWGPSTDTQYF. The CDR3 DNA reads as TGTGCCACCAGTGATAATAGCCCACCTTGGGGTCCTAGCACAGATACGCAGTATTTT.

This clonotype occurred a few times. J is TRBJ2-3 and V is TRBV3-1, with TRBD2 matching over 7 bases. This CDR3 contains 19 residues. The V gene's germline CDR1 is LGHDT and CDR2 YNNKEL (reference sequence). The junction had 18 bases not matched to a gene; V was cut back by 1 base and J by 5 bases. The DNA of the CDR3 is TGTGCCAGCAGCCAAGCCAGGCGATGGCGGGAGCGCCAACAAGATACGCAGTATTTT. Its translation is CASSQARRWRERQQDTQYF.